A few counts support the clone carrying this T cell receptor beta chain. There are 13 residues in the CDR3. The V gene's germline CDR1 is MRHNA and CDR2 SNTAGT. Trimming removed 3 bases from V and 4 bases from J, with 7 bases in between. The data stem from a study of blood T cell repertoires in COVID-19. In the study overall: The origin of the acute and convalescent COVID-19 samples was the United States, Italy and Spain.

Method: immunoSEQ multiplex PCR; TCRdb's copy keeps in-frame clones and lacks some. The sample records over 50,000 clones, approximately 81% being singletons. Seattle participants joined during active infection and were tracked over time. The clonotype originates from a man aged 55 to 70 with COVID-19, enrolled during active disease. Sequencing used peripheral blood. J is TRBJ1-5 and V is TRBV6-4, with D tentatively TRBD1 (5 bases). CDR3 DNA: TGTGCCAGCAGTGAACAGGAGAATCAGCCCCAGCATTTT. Translating it yields CASSEQENQPQHF.